Listed here are 22 T cell receptor beta chains from one sample, sequenced in a study of T cells in Graves' hyperthyroidism and ophthalmopathy. RNA transcripts provided the source from which TCR beta CDR3 regions were amplified. HTBI primers drove first-round RT-PCR of the TCR CDR3. TCRdb reprocessed the multiplex PCR reads via MiXCR and lists one record per CDR3 protein. The data contain some 510,000 distinct CDR3 sequences, less than 25% of them seen just once; the ten biggest clones take up more than 25%. The specimen was blood. The receptors were sampled from a man between 18 and 29 years old with Graves' hyperthyroidism.

This clonotype has a count of ten or more. This chain uses TRBV6-2 or TRBV6-3 with TRBJ1-1, with no clear D. Per germline, CDR1 MNHEY and CDR2 SVGEGT. The CDR3 length is 18 residues. Trimming cost V 0 bases and J 0 bases, with 17 bases left between them. The CDR3 coding sequence is TGTGCCAGCAGTTACTCGCCGAGTCGCCAAGTAATGAACACTGAAGCTTTCTTT. Translation gives CASSYSPSRQVMNTEAFF.

The J gene is TRBJ2-7, the V gene TRBV7-8; possibly TRBD1 or TRBD2 for D (5 bases each). The germline gives CDR1 SGHVS, CDR2 FQNEAQ. The CDR3 loop spans 15 amino acids. V was trimmed by 1 base and J by 4 bases, leaving 14 bases between them. CDR3 region: CASSLGAGSKYEQYF. The CDR3 bases are TGTGCCAGCAGCTTAGGGGCAGGGAGTAAGTACGAGCAGTACTTC.

This clonotype was seen repeatedly, ten times or more. The chain couples TRBV2 to TRBJ2-7; D not resolved. This CDR3 contains 12 residues. V was clipped by 1 base and J by 4 bases, with 5 bases between them. Germline V gene sequence: CDR1 SNHLY, CDR2 FYNNEI. This CDR3 reads CASSEDRYEQYF. The CDR3 DNA sequence: TGTGCCAGCAGTGAAGACAGATACGAGCAGTACTTC.

At least ten counts were recorded for this clonotype. This chain links TRBV20-1 with TRBJ1-1; D ambiguous. The CDR3 spans 12 residues. Germline V gene data show CDR1 as DFQATT and CDR2 as SNEGSKA (reference sequence). With 3 bases removed from V and 1 base from J, the gap between germline ends came to 6 bases. This chain's CDR3 is CSASLGNTEAFF. In DNA, the CDR3 is TGCAGTGCTAGCCTGGGGAACACTGAAGCTTTCTTT.

This clonotype was detected only a few times. The CDR3 nucleotides read TGTGCCAGCGGCAACCCTTCGGGACTAGCGGGACAAGAGACCCAGTACTTC. Its protein product is CASGNPSGLAGQETQYF. V gene TRBV11-2 combines with J gene TRBJ2-5, with 13 bases identical to TRBD2. The V segment lost 8 bases and the J segment 2 bases; nucleotides outside the gene matches: 11. Germline V gene data show CDR1 as SGHAT and CDR2 as FQNNGV. CDR3 size: 17 residues.

This clonotype occurred many times. This may stem from a read error, because a much larger clone lies one nucleotide away. The V gene is TRBV15, the J gene TRBJ2-7; D gene unclear. This CDR3 comprises 11 residues. Germline assignment: CDR1 LNHNV and CDR2 YYDKDF (reference sequence). The V end was cut by 2 bases, the J end by 6 bases, with 5 bases between. The CDR3 region is CATSRKIEQYF. The CDR3 DNA follows: TGTGCCACCAGCAGAAAGATCGAGCAGTACTTC.

This clonotype was detected many times. CDR3 DNA: TGTGCCAGCAGTTTAGCGCTACCAGGGATAGGCAGCAATCAGCCCCAGCATTTT. Amino acid sequence: CASSLALPGIGSNQPQHF. The chain uses TRBV12-3 or TRBV12-4 and TRBJ1-5; possible D gene TRBD1, 5 bases. This CDR3 contains 18 residues. V dropped 0 bases and J dropped 1 base, with 16 bases sitting between them.

The genes are TRBV4-1 and TRBJ2-5; unclear D gene. This CDR3 spans 15 amino acids. CDR1 and CDR2 (germline): MGHRA, YSYEKL. V shed 4 bases and J shed 1 base, with 13 bases lying between them. The CDR3 DNA reads TGCGCCAGCAGCCTGGTCCACAGCAGCCAAGAGACCCAGTACTTC. Protein product: CASSLVHSSQETQYF.

This chain links TRBV12-3 or TRBV12-4 with TRBJ1-6; 11 positions match TRBD1. The CDR3 is 15 residues long. The trim removed 4 bases at V and 9 bases at J, leaving 5 bases unmatched. The DNA of the CDR3 is TGTGCCAGCAGTTACGGACAGGGGGCAGGTTCACCCCTCCACTTT. The encoded protein is CASSYGQGAGSPLHF.

This clonotype showed up many times. This chain joins TRBV28 and TRBJ1-1, with a possible D match to TRBD1 (6 bases). V lost 5 bases, J lost 3 bases, and 13 bases lay in between. Germline V lookup: CDR1 MDHEN, CDR2 SYDVKM. The CDR3 has 14 residues. The DNA for the CDR3 is TGTGCCAGCAGTCCCAGGGGCTTCCACACTGAAGCTTTCTTT. It codes for CASSPRGFHTEAFF.

This clonotype was counted a few times. CDR3 DNA: TGTGCCAGCAGCTGGACCGGGACAGGGTGGGGCAACAACACTGAAGCTTTCTTT. It is translated as CASSWTGTGWGNNTEAFF. The chain links TRBV11-2 to TRBJ1-1, with 9 nucleotides matching TRBD1. CDR3 length: 18 amino acids. Germline CDR1 SGHAT, CDR2 FQNNGV. V was clipped by 4 bases and J by 2 bases; unmatched bases: 14.

This clonotype was seen ten or more times. Mismatch with germline at one junction end may stem from a read error. The chain recombines TRBV5-1 with TRBJ2-7, with TRBD1 matching 7 bases. The V gene's germline CDR1 is SGHRS and CDR2 YFSETQ. The CDR3 runs 12 residues. CDR3 nucleotide sequence: TGTGCCAGCAGGGGGTCCTCCTACGAGCAGTACTTC. This encodes CASRGSSYEQYF.

This clonotype was observed many times. The chain is built from TRBV6-1 and TRBJ1-1; D remains ambiguous. The CDR3 spans 13 residues. Germline-derived CDR1 and CDR2 are MNHNS and SASEGT. Trimming left V 7 bases short and J 0 bases short, with 9 bases between. CDR3 sequence: CASIGRMNTEAFF. CDR3 sequence (DNA): TGTGCCAGCATTGGACGGATGAACACTGAAGCTTTCTTT.

This clonotype was picked up many times. The V call is TRBV28, the J call TRBJ1-1, with TRBD1 identical over 12 bases. CDR1 and CDR2 from the germline V gene are MDHEN and SYDVKM. The CDR3 totals 13 residues. V dropped 7 bases and J dropped 10; count of bases not matched to a gene: 7. The CDR3 bases are TGTGCCAGCACCCCGGGACAGGGGGCGAGAGCTTTCTTT. It codes for CASTPGQGARAFF.

This clonotype was detected many times. The genes are TRBV12-3 or TRBV12-4 and TRBJ1-1, with TRBD1 matching 9 bases. With 5 bases clipped from V and 4 bases from J, the junction kept 5 bases outside the gene matches. This CDR3 is 14 amino acids long. CDR3 bases: TGTGCCAGCAGTGGCCGACAGGGGGGCACTGAAGCTTTCTTT. Its translation is CASSGRQGGTEAFF.

This chain links TRBV7-9 with TRBJ2-7; D might be TRBD1 (6 bases). Trimming shortened V by 6 bases and J by 0 bases, and 15 bases separated the two germline ends. The CDR3 covers 15 residues. Per germline, CDR1 SEHNR and CDR2 FQNEAQ (reference sequence). This CDR3 reads CASSSRGQGSYEQYF. The CDR3 bases are TGTGCCAGCAGTTCCAGGGGCCAAGGCTCCTACGAGCAGTACTTC.

In this sample, this clonotype turned up many times. The chain carries TRBV6-2 or TRBV6-3 and TRBJ2-7; 11 bases are shared with TRBD2. The CDR3 is 16 amino acids. Germline CDR1 reads MNHEY; CDR2 reads SVGEGT. Losses at the gene ends were 2 bases for V and 3 bases for J; bases not matched to a gene: 6. CDR3 sequence: CASSYGNSGGGYEQYF. The DNA for the CDR3 is TGTGCCAGCAGTTACGGTAATAGCGGGGGGGGCTACGAGCAGTACTTC.

This clonotype came up many times. The chain employs TRBV6-5 and TRBJ1-1; the D is unclear. The germline V and J ends were trimmed by 0 bases and 3 bases, with 14 bases remaining between them. The CDR3 has 16 amino acids. The germline V gene encodes CDR1 MNHEY and CDR2 SVGAGI. The CDR3 is CASSYSSLRLDTEAFF. DNA of the CDR3: TGTGCCAGCAGTTACTCTTCTCTCCGGTTGGACACTGAAGCTTTCTTT.

This clonotype was detected many times. The V gene is TRBV6-5, the J gene TRBJ2-4; D might be TRBD1 (5 bases). The CDR3 covers 16 residues. The V end lost 4 bases, the J end lost 1 base, and 14 bases lay between the germline ends. The germline V gene encodes CDR1 MNHEY and CDR2 SVGAGI. Here the CDR3 reads CASSSSGPGAKNIQYF. CDR3 in DNA: TGTGCCAGCAGTTCGTCAGGGCCCGGGGCCAAAAACATTCAGTACTTC.

Many counts were recorded for this clonotype. The chain is built from TRBV7-2 and TRBJ1-2; no definite D call. Trimming removed 0 bases from V and 8 bases from J, with 10 bases in between. This CDR3 has 13 residues. Germline-derived CDR1 and CDR2 are SGHTA and FQGNSA. The CDR3 bases are TGTGCCAGCAGCTTAGCTTCTGGAAACGGCTACACCTTC. Translated, it gives CASSLASGNGYTF. Drawing the rest from reference TRBV7-2 and TRBJ1-2, the complete variable domain is GAGVSQSPSNKVTEKGKDVELRCDPISGHTALYWYRQSLGQGLEFLIYFQGNSAPDKSGLPSDRFSAERTGGSVSTLTIQRTQQEDSAVYLCASSLASGNGYTFGSGTRLTVV.

This clonotype has just a few counts. The chain carries TRBV5-1 and TRBJ1-1, with 11 bases lining up with TRBD1. CDR3 length: 14 residues. Germline assignment: CDR1 SGHRS and CDR2 YFSETQ. With 4 bases clipped from V and 6 bases from J, the junction kept 5 bases outside the gene matches. The CDR3 here is CASSPQDRGPEAFF. For the CDR3, the DNA is TGCGCCAGCAGCCCCCAGGACAGGGGGCCTGAAGCTTTCTTT.

This clonotype was found many times. The rearrangement links TRBV11-2 to TRBJ1-1; D ambiguous. Germline values: CDR1 SGHAT, CDR2 FQNNGV. V lost 2 bases and J 11 bases, leaving 12 bases between the germline ends. The CDR3 has 12 residues. Here the CDR3 reads CASSLTQERAFF. The CDR3 DNA reads as TGTGCCAGCAGCTTAACCCAGGAACGCGCTTTCTTT.